Detailed here is one T cell receptor (beta chain). In its sample, this clone was seen a few times. Its recognized antigen is unknown. There are no base qualities to consult, and no much larger clone falls within one base. The time point label, as the study defines it: eleven to twelve months on ibrutinib. For TCR beta library preparation, approximately 2 micrograms of genomic DNA were extracted from the cryopreserved PBMCs. Longitudinal blood samples from CLL patients receiving ibrutinib monotherapy were subjected to high-throughput TCR beta sequencing. The patients took part in an open-label, single-center phase 2 trial of ibrutinib monotherapy. According to the germline V gene (reference sequence), CDR1 reads MNHNY and CDR2 reads SVGAGI. V lost 7 bases and J lost 5 bases; the stretch between them is 3 bases long. Including the terminal cysteine and phenylalanine, the CDR3 comprises 10 residues. Only the CDR3 part of the read is kept: 30 bases, read in frame from the first base.

The data were taken from a study of cytotoxic CD8 clonotypes in ibrutinib-treated CLL listed by TCRdb under 2021. Notes on the research overall: The cohort included more than 14 treatment-naive and eleven to twelve relapsed/refractory patients; some 18 were IGHV unmutated. Responses were partial in roughly 24 patients and complete in 2; after median approximately 66 months follow-up, around 14 stayed in remission and some twelve progressed. Response samples were taken after a median of approximately 12 months on treatment, ranging from about 6 to 40 months. On average, each sample had hundreds of thousands of productive templates and about 89,000 productive rearrangements. Of the approximately 87 people in the trial, 26 had longitudinal samples available. Cryopreserved peripheral blood mononuclear cells were obtained prior to treatment, at the time of response, and at either disease progression or sustained remission. Every remission and progressive disease sample was obtained while ibrutinib was still being received by the patients.

Broader findings and caveats from the paper: At baseline, clonality was higher than in age-matched healthy donors and showed a strong correlation with circulating CD8+ T-cell counts. Public clonotypes were rare and either shrank or stayed stable during treatment, and the rise in clonality at ibrutinib response reflected expansion of private clonotypes. Clonality rose at ibrutinib response, remained stable during sustained remission, and dropped back toward baseline at progression. Sampling times were not matched between sustained-remission and progressing patients, and lymph node repertoires were not studied.

The goal of deep resolution MiSeq sequencing was a depth between 1 in 1 million and 1 in 200,000 T cells, and coverage averaged 10x per clonotype. The immunoSEQ hsTCRB Kit was used to generate TCR beta libraries. The original methods were these. ImmunoSEQ Data Assistant and ImmunoSEQ Analyzer were used for data analysis, and V, D and J genes were assigned according to IMGT definitions. Clonality was computed as one minus normalized Shannon entropy of productive rearrangement frequencies, ranging from 0 to 1. Only overrepresented clonotypes making up at least 0.05% of the repertoire of each patient were included in the public clonotype analysis. Repertoires from some twelve age-matched healthy donors in immuneACCESS were used as clonality controls. The immuneACCESS repertoire file appears here via TCRdb, limited to in-frame rearrangements. These files lack a portion of the clones; in checked studies, under half of the deficit traces to unresolved V genes, and the cause of the others is not known. V and J calls and clone size are copied from that table; D and trimming were computed from the DNA. The sample table lists just over 200,000 clones, roughly 73% of them with a count of one. The top ten constitute around 10% of the sample.

The chain employs TRBV6-6 and TRBJ1-5; the D gene is unclear. Sequencing was performed on PBMCs, taken after 12 months of ibrutinib treatment. This TCR was sampled from a human donor with chronic lymphocytic leukemia. Read as DNA, the sequence is TGTGCCAGCAATCATCAGCCCCAGCATTTT. Its amino acids are CASNHQPQHF.